This TCR beta chain was recorded in a study of blood T cell repertoires in COVID-19. Study at large: Both acute and convalescent COVID-19 samples were obtained from the United States, Italy and Spain.

Germline lookup yields CDR1 SGHKS and CDR2 YYEKEE (reference sequence). The V segment lost 3 bases and the J segment 6 bases; nucleotides outside the gene matches: 2. This CDR3 has 14 amino acids. This clone was seen only once. In the original processing: Reference gene primer amplification in the assay estimated nucleated cell counts. The table came from immunoSEQ multiplex PCR; TCRdb's copy has only in-frame clones and leaves some out. The V and J calls and clone size come from that table; D and trimming were worked out from the DNA. The table includes tens of thousands of clones, 86% detected once.

This clonotype originated in a man aged 50 to 59 with active COVID-19. Material for sequencing was peripheral blood. V usage is TRBV5-5 and J usage is TRBJ1-5; 11 bases line up with TRBD1. The CDR3 bases are TGTGCCAGCAGCTGGACAGGGGGCAGTCAGCCCCAGCATTTT. Protein product: CASSWTGGSQPQHF.